This entry lists 14 T cell receptor beta chains sequenced from one sample in a study of cytomegalovirus exposure and HLA in healthy donors. Use of 60 Vbeta and 13 Jbeta primers characterized the PCR. Profiling relied on immunoSEQ multiplex PCR, and the TCRdb table lists in-frame clones only, not all of them. The sample includes roughly 170,000 clones, more than 80% of them seen just once. What was sequenced was PBMCs. The receptors were gathered from a boy aged 10-17 years in good health and CMV-seronegative.

This chain joins TRBV5-5 and TRBJ2-3; 9 positions match TRBD2. V lost 0 bases, J lost 6 bases, and 5 bases stayed unmatched. Looked up from germline, CDR1 is SGHKS and CDR2 is YYEKEE (reference sequence). There are 15 residues in the CDR3. CDR3 DNA: TGTGCCAGCAGCTTGGGGCGGGAGGGCCGCGATACGCAGTATTTT. Residues: CASSLGREGRDTQYF. Combining the CDR3 with reference TRBV5-5 and TRBJ2-3 gives the whole variable domain DAGVTQSPTHLIKTRGQQVTLRCSPISGHKSVSWYQQVLGQGPQFIFQYYEKEERGRGNFPDRFSARQFPNYSSELNVNALLLGDSALYLCASSLGREGRDTQYFGPGTRLTVL.

The V call is TRBV6-6, the J call TRBJ1-1, with 9 bases matching TRBD1. The germline V gene encodes CDR1 MNHNY and CDR2 SVGAGI (reference sequence). The CDR3 sequence is 15 residues long. Trimming cost V 7 bases and J 4 bases; bases outside gene matches: 10. The CDR3 DNA reads as TGTGCCAGCAAGGGACAGGGTGGTTTAAGCACTGAAGCTTTCTTT. It encodes CASKGQGGLSTEAFF.

V gene TRBV19 combines with J gene TRBJ1-2; D ambiguous. Between the trimmed V and J ends, which lost 2 bases and 4 bases, there was a span of 8 bases. This CDR3 is 13 amino acids long. Germline CDR1 is LNHDA and CDR2 is SQIVND (reference sequence). The CDR3 loop reads CASSINRSYGYTF. In DNA form, the CDR3 reads TGTGCCAGTAGTATAAATCGTAGCTATGGCTACACCTTC.

The genes are TRBV11-3 and TRBJ2-2; a weak D match, TRBD2 (5 bases). Germline CDR1 SGHNT, CDR2 YENEEA. The CDR3 consists of 14 residues. V was pared by 5 bases and J by 3 bases, with 10 bases between. CDR3 residues: CASSPVGDTGELFF. CDR3 nucleotides: TGTGCCAGCAGCCCTGTGGGAGACACCGGGGAGCTGTTTTTT. Full variable domain (rest looked up from reference TRBV11-3 and TRBJ2-2): EAGVVQSPRYKIIEKKQPVAFWCNPISGHNTLYWYLQNLGQGPELLIRYENEEAVDDSQLPKDRFSAERLKGVDSTLKIQPAELGDSAVYLCASSPVGDTGELFFGEGSRLTVL.

This chain joins TRBV19 and TRBJ1-3; 9 nucleotides align to TRBD1. CDR3 size: 14 residues. From germline, CDR1 is LNHDA and CDR2 SQIVND (reference sequence). The J segment lost 7 bases and the V segment lost 2 bases, leaving 3 bases of the junction unmatched. The CDR3 sequence is CASSIRDRVNTIYF. The CDR3 DNA sequence: TGTGCCAGTAGTATACGGGACAGGGTGAACACCATATATTTT.

This clone has just one count. The gene calls are TRBV10-3 and TRBJ2-7; TRBD1 is a possible D gene (5 bases). Germline CDR1 ENHRY, CDR2 SYGVKD. V lost 5 bases to trimming and J lost 2 bases, with 10 bases between them. This CDR3 contains 13 residues. CDR3 bases: TGTGCCATCAGTCAGGGTGGGACCTACGAGCAGTACTTC. Protein: CAISQGGTYEQYF.

The rearrangement uses TRBV9 and TRBJ1-6; the match to TRBD1 covers 8 bases. This CDR3 has 14 residues. Trimming removed 6 bases from V and 5 bases from J; junction bases left unmatched: 4. From germline, CDR1 is SGDLS and CDR2 YYNGEE. The CDR3 DNA sequence: TGTGCCAGCAACCCGACAGGGGATAATTCACCCCTCCACTTT. Its translation: CASNPTGDNSPLHF.

This clone was seen a handful of times. This rearrangement joins TRBV14 to TRBJ1-2; 7 bases line up with TRBD1. Looked up from germline, CDR1 is SGHDN and CDR2 is FVKESK. V gave up 4 bases and J gave up 6 bases; unmatched junction bases: 8. The CDR3 covers 14 residues. CDR3 amino acids: CASSLDRAPDGYTF. The CDR3 DNA is TGTGCCAGCAGCCTCGACAGGGCCCCAGATGGCTACACCTTC.

The chain couples TRBV12-5 to TRBJ1-1; possibly TRBD1 for D (5 bases). Trimming stripped 4 bases from V and 1 base from J, with 22 bases between. From germline, CDR1 is LGHNT and CDR2 FRNRAP. The CDR3 is 18 amino acids. In DNA, the CDR3 is TGTGCTAGTGGTTCCCGAAGACAGCTTATTGTTAAGAACACTGAAGCTTTCTTT. It yields the protein CASGSRRQLIVKNTEAFF.

The chain links TRBV6-6 to TRBJ1-1; 7 bases are a match to TRBD1. There are 16 residues in the CDR3. Germline V lookup: CDR1 MNHNY, CDR2 SVGAGI (reference sequence). Trimming at V came to 6 bases and at J to 4 bases, leaving 14 bases not matched to a gene. In DNA form, the CDR3 reads TGTGCCAGCAGATTAGAACAGGGGCCTCCGGGCACTGAAGCTTTCTTT. Translated, it gives CASRLEQGPPGTEAFF.

J is TRBJ2-7 and V is TRBV9, with a possible D match to TRBD1 (6 bases). The CDR3 has 16 amino acids. The V and J ends lost 3 bases and 4 bases respectively, with 20 bases between them. Germline loops: CDR1 SGDLS, CDR2 YYNGEE. The CDR3 loop is CASSEGPNDRRYEQYF. CDR3 nucleotide sequence: TGTGCCAGCAGCGAGGGCCCAAATGACAGGCGGTACGAGCAGTACTTC.

The J gene is TRBJ1-5, the V gene TRBV7-2; possible D gene TRBD1, 5 bases. CDR1 and CDR2 from the germline V gene are SGHTA and FQGNSA. The CDR3 runs 15 residues. The V and J ends lost 4 bases and 2 bases respectively, with 12 bases between them. The CDR3 is CASSSQGSGNQPQHF. CDR3 in DNA: TGTGCCAGCAGCTCCCAGGGTTCGGGCAATCAGCCCCAGCATTTT.

J is TRBJ2-1 and V is TRBV11-3; 7 bases agree with TRBD1. The length of the CDR3 is 17 residues. V shed 6 bases, J shed 3 bases, and the junction held 14 bases outside the gene matches. The germline V gene has CDR1 SGHNT and CDR2 YENEEA. The CDR3 reads CASRSTGKKGGYNEQFF. The CDR3, as DNA: TGTGCCAGCAGATCGACAGGGAAGAAAGGGGGCTACAATGAGCAGTTCTTC.

V is TRBV12-5 and J is TRBJ2-7, with a tentative D call TRBD1 (6 bases). Deletions cut 1 base from V and 3 bases from J, with 7 bases between. In germline, CDR1 is LGHNT, CDR2 FRNRAP. The CDR3 length is 13 residues. The CDR3 region has the DNA TGTGCTAGTGGTTTGGAGGACAGCTACGAGCAGTACTTC. Translating it yields CASGLEDSYEQYF.